This TCR beta chain was sequenced in a study of blood T cell repertoires in COVID-19 (dated by TCRdb to the early 2020s). About the investigation overall: The collaborator samples originated in the United States, Italy and Spain and spanned the acute and convalescent phases of COVID-19. The samples were drawn from two sources: the first 160 participants of the ongoing ImmuneRACE study, and fewer than 1,500 subjects contributed by 6 global collaborators. The repertoires were released in a freely available public database intended as a resource for research on the immune response to SARS-CoV-2. Where HLA class I and class II types were available, the types were taken from metadata supplied by the sample provider, not from assay-based typing. Subjects who had been exposed to COVID-19, were actively infected with it, or had recovered from it provided the deeply sampled blood TCRbeta repertoires that made up the dataset. The prospective study material was composed of cDNA or gDNA derived from T cells, B-cell-depleted T cells, or PBMCs. Nearly every sample came with metadata listing a de-identified subject ID, COVID-19 status, age in years and sex. Findings and caveats that apply to the study as a whole: The quantity of clinical and demographic metadata differed by source and by participant and was supplied without curation.

TCRbeta CDR3 regions were amplified from genomic DNA using the immunoSEQ Assay, a bias-controlled multiplex PCR. The study's processing was this. Within the assay, amplification of reference gene primers was used to estimate how many nucleated cells each sample contained. To quantify the absolute abundance of each unique TCRbeta CDR3 rearrangement, sequence reads were collapsed and filtered. For each sample, productive Simpson clonality was calculated as the square root of Simpson's diversity index across productive rearrangements. In TCRdb, the immuneACCESS table is reduced to in-frame sequences with V and J assigned. These tables do not hold every clone; where another copy was compared, an unresolved V gene accounts for under half, and the others remain unexplained. For V, J and clone size, that table is used; D and trimming come from the DNA. This sample has roughly 280,000 clones in its table, and around four fifths of those were observed once. The ten biggest clones cover about 4.6% of the sample.

V is clipped by 10 bases and J by 3 bases, and the sequence between their germline boundaries is 13 bases long. The germline V gene specifies MNHEY as CDR1 and SVGAGI as CDR2. From the cysteine up to the phenylalanine, the CDR3 has a length of 13 residues. Only the CDR3 DNA is retained, 39 bases long and in frame from the first base. Comment on this clone: The antigen it binds to is not known. No much larger clone exists at a distance of one base, and base qualities are not known.

Another Seattle source contributed samples from volunteer blood donors who had recovered from COVID-19. The collaborating institutions used their own protocols to collect whole blood in K2EDTA tubes. For TCRbeta analysis, collaborators shipped samples as frozen whole blood, isolated PBMCs, or DNA extracted from either of those sample types. What was sequenced was peripheral blood. The receptor comes from a man aged 55 to 69 who had recovered from COVID-19. The chain links TRBV6-5 with TRBJ1-5, with no confident D gene call. CDR3 loop: CAIEDTSNQPQHF. The DNA sequence follows: TGTGCCATCGAAGACACATCCAATCAGCCCCAGCATTTT.